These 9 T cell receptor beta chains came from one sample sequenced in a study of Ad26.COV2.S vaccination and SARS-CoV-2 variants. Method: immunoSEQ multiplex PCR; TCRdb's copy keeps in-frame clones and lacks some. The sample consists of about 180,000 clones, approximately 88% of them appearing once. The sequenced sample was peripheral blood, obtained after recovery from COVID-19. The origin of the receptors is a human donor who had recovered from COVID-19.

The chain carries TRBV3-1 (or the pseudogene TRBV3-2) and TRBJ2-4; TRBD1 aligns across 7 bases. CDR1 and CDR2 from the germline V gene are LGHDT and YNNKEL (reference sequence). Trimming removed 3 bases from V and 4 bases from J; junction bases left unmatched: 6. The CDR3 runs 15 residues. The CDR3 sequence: CASSHWTGLKNIQYF. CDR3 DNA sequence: TGTGCCAGCAGCCACTGGACAGGCCTTAAAAACATTCAGTACTTC.

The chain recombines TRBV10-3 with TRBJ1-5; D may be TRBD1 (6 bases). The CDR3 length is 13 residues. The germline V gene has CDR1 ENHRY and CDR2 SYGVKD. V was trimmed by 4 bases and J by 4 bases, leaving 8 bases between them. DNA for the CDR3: TGTGCCATCAGTGCGACAGGTAATCAGCCCCAGCATTTT. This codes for CAISATGNQPQHF.

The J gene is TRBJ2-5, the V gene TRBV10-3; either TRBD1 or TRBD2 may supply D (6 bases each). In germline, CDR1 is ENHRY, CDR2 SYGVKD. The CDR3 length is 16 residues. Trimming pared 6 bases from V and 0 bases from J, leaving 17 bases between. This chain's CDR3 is CAIRRGEDMYQETQYF. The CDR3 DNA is TGTGCCATCAGGAGGGGGGAGGACATGTACCAAGAGACCCAGTACTTC.

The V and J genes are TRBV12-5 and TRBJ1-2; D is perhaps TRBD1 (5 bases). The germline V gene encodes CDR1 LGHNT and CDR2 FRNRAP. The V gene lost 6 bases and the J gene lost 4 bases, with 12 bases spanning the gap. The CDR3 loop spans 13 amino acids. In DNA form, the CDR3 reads TGTGCTAGTGGGGCCAGGGATCCCTATGGCTACACCTTC. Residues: CASGARDPYGYTF.

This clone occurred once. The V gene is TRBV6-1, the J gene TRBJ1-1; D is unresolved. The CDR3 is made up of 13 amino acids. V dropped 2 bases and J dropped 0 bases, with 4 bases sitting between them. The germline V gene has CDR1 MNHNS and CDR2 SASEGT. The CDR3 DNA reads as TGTGCCAGCAGTGAAAGCTTGAACACTGAAGCTTTCTTT. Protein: CASSESLNTEAFF.

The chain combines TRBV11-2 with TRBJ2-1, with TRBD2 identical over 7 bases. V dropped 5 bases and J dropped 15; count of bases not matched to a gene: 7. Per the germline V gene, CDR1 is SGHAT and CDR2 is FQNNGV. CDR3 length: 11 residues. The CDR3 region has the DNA TGTGCCAGCAGCAACCGGGACTACCGGTTCTTC. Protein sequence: CASSNRDYRFF.

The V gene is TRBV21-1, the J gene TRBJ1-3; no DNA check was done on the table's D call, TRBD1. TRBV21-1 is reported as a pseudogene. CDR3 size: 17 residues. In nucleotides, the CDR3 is TGTGCCAGCAGCAAAGTGGGCTCTCGTTTCTCTGGAAACACCATATATTTT. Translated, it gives CASSKVGSRFSGNTIYF.

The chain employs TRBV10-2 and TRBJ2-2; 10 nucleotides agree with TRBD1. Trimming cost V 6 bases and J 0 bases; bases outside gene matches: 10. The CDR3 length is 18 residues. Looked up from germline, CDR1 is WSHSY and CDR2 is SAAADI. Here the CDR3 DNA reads TGCGCCAGCAGGCCCACCGGAGGACAGGGGGCGAACACCGGGGAGCTGTTTTTT. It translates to CASRPTGGQGANTGELFF.

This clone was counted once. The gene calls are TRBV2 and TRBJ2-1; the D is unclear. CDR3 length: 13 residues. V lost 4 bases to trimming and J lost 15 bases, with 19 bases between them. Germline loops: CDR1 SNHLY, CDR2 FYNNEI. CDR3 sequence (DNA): TGTGCCAGCAGTGGGCAGCTCCTGCACCCGGGGTTCTTC. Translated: CASSGQLLHPGFF.